This T cell receptor beta chain was sequenced for a study of radiation and T cells in renal cell carcinoma. Across the study: Nephrectomy followed 15 Gy stereotactic body radiation by 4 weeks.

This CDR3 is built from 13 residues. V lost 7 bases and J 1 base, leaving 11 bases between the germline ends. In germline, CDR1 is SQVTM, CDR2 ANQGSEA. General study points: No pretreatment tumor biopsies were available for baseline clonotypes.

On this clone: Its matching antigen is unknown.

The time point was: baseline pretreatment blood. The treatment here: 15 Gy SBRT to primary tumor, nephrectomy 4 weeks later. Radiation-treated patients gave blood at baseline, week 2 and week 4. Data came from immunoSEQ multiplex PCR; TCRdb stores just in-frame clones and leaves some out. The sample has about 88,000 clones, less than 90% seen once. The origin of this receptor is a man aged 45-65 years with renal cell carcinoma. The specimen comprised blood, sampled from a patient whose treatment included radiotherapy and nephrectomy. The rearrangement links TRBV29-1 to TRBJ2-1, with D perhaps matching TRBD2 (6 bases). The CDR3 protein is CSAGTVSYNEQFF. Written as DNA, the CDR3 is TGCAGCGCTGGGACTGTATCCTACAATGAGCAGTTCTTC.